This T cell receptor beta chain was observed in a study of T cell responses to AZD1222 COVID-19 vaccine. CDR3 length: 15 residues. In germline, CDR1 is LNHDA, CDR2 SQIVND (reference sequence). The V and J ends lost 6 bases and 0 bases respectively, with 13 bases between them. TCRdb's table, derived via immunoSEQ multiplex PCR, lists solely in-frame clones and lacks some. The sample yields fewer than 150,000 clones, 85% to 90% seen once. Sequenced material: peripheral blood, taken on day 0 of AZD1222 vaccination. The rearrangement links TRBV19 to TRBJ2-3, with D maybe TRBD2 (5 bases). The clonotype originates from an adult in good health. CDR3 sequence: CASREGFSSTDTQYF. The CDR3 DNA sequence: TGTGCCAGTAGAGAGGGTTTTTCTAGCACAGATACGCAGTATTTT.